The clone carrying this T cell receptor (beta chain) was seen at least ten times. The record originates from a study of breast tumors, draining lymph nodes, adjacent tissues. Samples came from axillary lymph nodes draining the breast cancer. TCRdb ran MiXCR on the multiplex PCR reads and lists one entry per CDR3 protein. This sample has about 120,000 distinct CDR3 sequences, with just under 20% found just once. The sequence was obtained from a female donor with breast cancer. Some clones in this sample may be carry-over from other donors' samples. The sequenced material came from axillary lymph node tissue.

The chain's CDR3 is CASASWGTTGSDPDTQYF. Written as DNA, the CDR3 is TGTGCTAGTGCTTCCTGGGGCACGACAGGGAGCGACCCGGATACGCAGTATTTT. J is TRBJ2-3 and V is TRBV12-5; TRBD1 agrees at 7 bases. The CDR3 is 18 residues long. V gave up 7 bases and J gave up 6 bases; unmatched junction bases: 22. Germline V gene sequence: CDR1 LGHNT, CDR2 FRNRAP.